This T cell receptor (beta chain) originates from a study of blood T cell repertoires in COVID-19. Study in general: The origin of the acute and convalescent COVID-19 samples was the United States, Italy and Spain. The cDNA or gDNA used as material had been derived from T cells, B-cell-depleted T cells, or PBMCs.

Original handling: Estimated nucleated cell counts came from reference gene primer amplification. Sequenced by immunoSEQ multiplex PCR; TCRdb stores in-frame clones only, minus some. The DNA gave D and trimming, while V, J and clone size come from that table. The sample holds 250,000 to 350,000 clones, approximately 91% seen once. Trimming took off 8 bases at V and 7 bases at J, with 8 bases between the two ends. Germline V gene sequence: CDR1 SNHLY, CDR2 FYNNEI. CDR3 size: 10 residues. The chain is built from TRBV2 and TRBJ1-2, with D unresolved. The source material was peripheral blood. This receptor was identified in a woman in her forties who had recovered from COVID-19. The CDR3 bases are TGTGCCAGCGTTTTTCGTGGCTACACCTTC. As protein: CASVFRGYTF.